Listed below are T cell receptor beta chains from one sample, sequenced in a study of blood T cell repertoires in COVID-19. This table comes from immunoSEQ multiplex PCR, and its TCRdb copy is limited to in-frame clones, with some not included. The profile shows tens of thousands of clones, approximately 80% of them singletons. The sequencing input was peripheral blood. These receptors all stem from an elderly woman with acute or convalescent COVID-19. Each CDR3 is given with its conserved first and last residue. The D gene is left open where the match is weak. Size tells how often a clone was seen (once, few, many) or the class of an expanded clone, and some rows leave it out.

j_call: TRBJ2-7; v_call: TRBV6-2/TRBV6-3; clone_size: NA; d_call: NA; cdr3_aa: CASSYQEAYEQYF; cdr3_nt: TGTGCCAGCAGTTACCAGGAGGCCTACGAGCAGTACTTC
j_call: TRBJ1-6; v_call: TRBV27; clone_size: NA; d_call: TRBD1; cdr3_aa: CASSPRTGNSPLHF; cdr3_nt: TGTGCCAGCAGTCCCAGGACAGGGAACTCACCCCTCCACTTT
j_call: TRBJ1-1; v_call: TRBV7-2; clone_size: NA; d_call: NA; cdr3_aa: CASSLVDRLATEAFF; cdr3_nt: TGTGCCAGCAGCTTAGTAGACAGATTAGCCACTGAAGCTTTCTTT
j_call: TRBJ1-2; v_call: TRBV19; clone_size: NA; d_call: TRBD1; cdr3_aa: CASSHRTGVGSYTF; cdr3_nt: TGTGCCAGTAGTCATCGGACAGGGGTTGGTAGCTACACCTTC
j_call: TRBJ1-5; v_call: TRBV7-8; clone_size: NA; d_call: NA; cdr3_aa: CASSLIGSNQPQHF; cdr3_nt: TGTGCCAGCAGCTTAATCGGGAGCAATCAGCCCCAGCATTTT
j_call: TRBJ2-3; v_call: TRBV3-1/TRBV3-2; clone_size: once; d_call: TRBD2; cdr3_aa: CASSQAERGTGDTQYF; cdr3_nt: TGTGCCAGCAGCCAAGCAGAGCGGGGGACTGGGGATACGCAGTATTTT
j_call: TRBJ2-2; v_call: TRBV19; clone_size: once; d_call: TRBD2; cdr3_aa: CASSGGLAGAGELFF; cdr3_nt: TGTGCCAGTAGTGGAGGACTAGCGGGGGCCGGGGAGCTGTTTTTT
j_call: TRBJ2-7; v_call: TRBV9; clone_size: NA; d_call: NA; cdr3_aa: CASSRDLTLGATEQYF; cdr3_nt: TGTGCCAGCAGCCGGGACCTTACGTTGGGGGCTACCGAGCAGTACTTC
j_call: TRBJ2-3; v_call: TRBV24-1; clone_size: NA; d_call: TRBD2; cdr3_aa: CATSGTSDYTDTQYF; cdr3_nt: TGTGCCACCAGTGGGACTAGCGATTACACAGATACGCAGTATTTT
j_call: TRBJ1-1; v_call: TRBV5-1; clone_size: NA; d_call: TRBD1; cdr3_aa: CASSLGDRPSTEAFF; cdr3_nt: TGCGCCAGCAGCTTGGGGGACAGGCCTTCGACTGAAGCTTTCTTT
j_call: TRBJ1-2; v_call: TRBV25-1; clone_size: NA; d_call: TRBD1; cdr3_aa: CASSDQGAPNYGYTF; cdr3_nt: TGTGCCAGCAGTGACCAGGGGGCGCCTAACTATGGCTACACCTTC
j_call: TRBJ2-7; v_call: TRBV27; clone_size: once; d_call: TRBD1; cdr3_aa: CASSLRTGALYEQYF; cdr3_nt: TGTGCCAGCAGTTTACGGACAGGGGCCCTCTACGAGCAGTACTTC
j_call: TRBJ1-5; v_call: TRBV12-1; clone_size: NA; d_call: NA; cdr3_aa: CASSWATGASQPQHF; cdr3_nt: NA
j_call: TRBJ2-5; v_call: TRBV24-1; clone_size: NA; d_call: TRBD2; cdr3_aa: CATSDRGLAGETQYF; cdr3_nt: TGTGCCACCAGTGACCGGGGACTAGCGGGGGAGACCCAGTACTTC
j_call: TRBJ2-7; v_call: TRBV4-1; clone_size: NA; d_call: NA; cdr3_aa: CASSHGDWDEQYF; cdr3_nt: TGCGCCAGCAGCCACGGTGACTGGGACGAGCAGTACTTC
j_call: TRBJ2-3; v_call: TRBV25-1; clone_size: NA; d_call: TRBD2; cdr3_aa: CASSEWRGAADTQYF; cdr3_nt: TGTGCCAGCAGTGAATGGCGGGGGGCCGCAGATACGCAGTATTTT
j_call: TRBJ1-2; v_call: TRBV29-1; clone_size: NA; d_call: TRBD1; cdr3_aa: CSVPDREYSASNYGYTF; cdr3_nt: TGCAGCGTCCCGGACAGGGAGTATTCCGCTAGTAACTATGGCTACACCTTC
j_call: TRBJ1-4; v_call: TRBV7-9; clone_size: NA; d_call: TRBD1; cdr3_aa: CASSPRTGVDEKLFF; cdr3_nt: TGTGCCAGCAGCCCCAGGACAGGGGTAGATGAAAAACTGTTTTTT
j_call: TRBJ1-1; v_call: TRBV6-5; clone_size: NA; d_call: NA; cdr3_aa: CASSSAGGAFF; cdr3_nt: TGTGCCAGCAGTTCGGCAGGTGGAGCTTTCTTT
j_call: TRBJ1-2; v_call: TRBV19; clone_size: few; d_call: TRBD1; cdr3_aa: CASRDRDRLLNYGYTF; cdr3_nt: TGTGCCAGTAGAGACCGGGACAGACTCCTTAACTATGGCTACACCTTC
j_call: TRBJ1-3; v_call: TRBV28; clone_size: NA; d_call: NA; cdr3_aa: CASSWVRSGGSGNTIYF; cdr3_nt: TGTGCCAGCAGTTGGGTTCGCTCGGGAGGCTCTGGAAACACCATATATTTT
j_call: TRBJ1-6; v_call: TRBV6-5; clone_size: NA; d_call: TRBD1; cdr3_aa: CASSYSDRGQLSLHF; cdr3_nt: TGTGCCAGCAGTTACTCGGACAGGGGGCAGCTGTCCCTCCACTTT
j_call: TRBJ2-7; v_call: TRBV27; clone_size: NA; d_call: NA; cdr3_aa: CASRSRTRATENYEQYF; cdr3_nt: TGTGCCAGCAGAAGCCGGACTCGCGCCACTGAGAACTACGAGCAGTACTTC
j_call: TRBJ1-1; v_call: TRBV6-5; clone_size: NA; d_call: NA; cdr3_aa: CASSYSEGNTEAFF; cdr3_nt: TGTGCCAGCAGTTACTCCGAGGGGAACACTGAAGCTTTCTTT
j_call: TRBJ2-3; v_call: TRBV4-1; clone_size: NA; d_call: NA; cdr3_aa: CASSQDHLDTHVPDTQYF; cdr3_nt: TGCGCCAGCAGCCAAGATCATCTCGACACCCACGTCCCAGATACGCAGTATTTT
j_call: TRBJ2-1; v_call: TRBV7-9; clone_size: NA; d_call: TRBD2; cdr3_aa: CASSFTSGGLREQFF; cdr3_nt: TGTGCCAGCAGCTTTACTAGCGGGGGGCTGAGAGAGCAGTTCTTC
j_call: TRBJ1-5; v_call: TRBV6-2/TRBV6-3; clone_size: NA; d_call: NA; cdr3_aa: CASSYEGRGDNQPQHF; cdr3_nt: TGTGCCAGCAGTTACGAGGGCAGGGGAGACAATCAGCCCCAGCATTTT
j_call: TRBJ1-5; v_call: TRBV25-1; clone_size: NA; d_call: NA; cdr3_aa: CASREQDNQPQHF; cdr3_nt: TGTGCCAGCAGAGAACAGGACAATCAGCCCCAGCATTTT
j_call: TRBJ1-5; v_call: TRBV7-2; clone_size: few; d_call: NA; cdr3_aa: CASSPRGDQPQHF; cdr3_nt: TGTGCCAGCAGCCCACGGGGGGATCAGCCCCAGCATTTT
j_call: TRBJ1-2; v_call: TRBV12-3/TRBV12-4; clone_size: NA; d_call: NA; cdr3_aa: CASSPNYGYTF; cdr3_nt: TGTGCCAGCAGCCCGAACTATGGCTACACCTTC
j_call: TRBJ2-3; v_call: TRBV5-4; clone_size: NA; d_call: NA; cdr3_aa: CASSFSGIDTQYF; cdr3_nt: TGTGCCAGCAGCTTCAGCGGAATTGATACGCAGTATTTT
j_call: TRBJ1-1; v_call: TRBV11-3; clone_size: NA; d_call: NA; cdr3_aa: CASSQESGEAFF; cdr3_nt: TGTGCCAGCAGCCAAGAGTCTGGTGAAGCTTTCTTT
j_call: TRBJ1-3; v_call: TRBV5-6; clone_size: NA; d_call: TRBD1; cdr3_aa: CASSLGQGTGNTIYF; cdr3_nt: TGTGCCAGCAGCTTGGGACAGGGGACTGGAAACACCATATATTTT
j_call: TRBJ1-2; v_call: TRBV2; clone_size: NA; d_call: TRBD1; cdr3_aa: CASSDELGQGSGGYTF; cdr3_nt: TGTGCCAGCAGTGATGAACTGGGACAGGGATCAGGAGGCTACACCTTC
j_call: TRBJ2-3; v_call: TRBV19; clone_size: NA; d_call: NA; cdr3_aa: CASSIPWGRRRTDTQYF; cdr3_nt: TGTGCCAGTAGTATCCCATGGGGGCGGCGTCGCACAGATACGCAGTATTTT
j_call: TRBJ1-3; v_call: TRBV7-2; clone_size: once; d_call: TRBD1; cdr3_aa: CASSLTAGGMSGNTIYF; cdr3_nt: TGTGCCAGCAGCTTAACAGCAGGGGGGATGTCTGGAAACACCATATATTTT
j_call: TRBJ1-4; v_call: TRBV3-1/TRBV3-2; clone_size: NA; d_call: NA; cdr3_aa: CASSQDRGGSEKLFF; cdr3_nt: TGTGCCAGCAGCCAAGATCGGGGGGGAAGTGAAAAACTGTTTTTT
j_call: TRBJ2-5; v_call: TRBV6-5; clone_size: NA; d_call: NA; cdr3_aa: CASSYRGTEETQYF; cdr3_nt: TGTGCCAGCAGTTATAGGGGCACCGAAGAGACCCAGTACTTC
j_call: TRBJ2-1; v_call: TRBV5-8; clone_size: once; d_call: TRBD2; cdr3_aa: CASSLTSGGVSRYNEQFF; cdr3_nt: TGTGCCAGCAGCTTGACTAGCGGGGGGGTCTCCCGTTACAATGAGCAGTTCTTC
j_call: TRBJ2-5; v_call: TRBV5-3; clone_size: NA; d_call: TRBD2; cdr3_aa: CARVGLAGGIQETQYF; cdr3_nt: TGTGCCAGAGTTGGACTAGCGGGGGGGATACAAGAGACCCAGTACTTC
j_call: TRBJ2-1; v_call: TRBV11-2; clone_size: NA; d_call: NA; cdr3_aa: CASSLGLSSYNEQFF; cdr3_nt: TGTGCCAGCAGCTTAGGGTTGAGCTCCTACAATGAGCAGTTCTTC